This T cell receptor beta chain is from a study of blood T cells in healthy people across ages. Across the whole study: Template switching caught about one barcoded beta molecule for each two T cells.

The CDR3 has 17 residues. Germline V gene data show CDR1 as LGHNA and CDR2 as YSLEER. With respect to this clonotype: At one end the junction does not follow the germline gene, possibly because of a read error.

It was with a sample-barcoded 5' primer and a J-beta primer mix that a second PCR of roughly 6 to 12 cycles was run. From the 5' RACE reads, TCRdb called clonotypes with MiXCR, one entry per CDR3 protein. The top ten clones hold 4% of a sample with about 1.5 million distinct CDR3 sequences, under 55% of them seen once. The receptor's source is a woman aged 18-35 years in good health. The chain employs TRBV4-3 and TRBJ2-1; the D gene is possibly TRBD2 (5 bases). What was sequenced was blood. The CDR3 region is CASNQRRSSSTLNEQFF. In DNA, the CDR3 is TGCGCCAGCAACCAAAGAAGATCTAGCTCTACCCTCAATGAGCAGTTCTTC.